This T cell receptor (beta chain) is from a study of T cell repertoires in cytomegalovirus infection. TCRdb independently ran MiXCR on the reads; one entry per CDR3 protein. The sample lists about 830,000 distinct CDR3 sequences, around a third occurring once. With 8 bases removed from V and 5 bases from J, the gap between germline ends came to 21 bases. There are 15 residues in the CDR3. In the case of this clonotype: Its specificity is not known.

This receptor was taken from a human donor in good health (CMV status not recorded). Some clones in this sample may be carry-over from other donors' samples. This sample comprised cultured CD8+ T cells from PBMCs, obtained from culture after CMV antigen stimulation. The chain employs TRBV12-3 or TRBV12-4 and TRBJ1-1; weak D call: TRBD1 (5 bases). The CDR3 protein is CASLQWPGGRTEAFF. The CDR3 coding sequence is TGTGCCAGCCTCCAATGGCCGGGGGGGAGAACTGAAGCTTTCTTT.